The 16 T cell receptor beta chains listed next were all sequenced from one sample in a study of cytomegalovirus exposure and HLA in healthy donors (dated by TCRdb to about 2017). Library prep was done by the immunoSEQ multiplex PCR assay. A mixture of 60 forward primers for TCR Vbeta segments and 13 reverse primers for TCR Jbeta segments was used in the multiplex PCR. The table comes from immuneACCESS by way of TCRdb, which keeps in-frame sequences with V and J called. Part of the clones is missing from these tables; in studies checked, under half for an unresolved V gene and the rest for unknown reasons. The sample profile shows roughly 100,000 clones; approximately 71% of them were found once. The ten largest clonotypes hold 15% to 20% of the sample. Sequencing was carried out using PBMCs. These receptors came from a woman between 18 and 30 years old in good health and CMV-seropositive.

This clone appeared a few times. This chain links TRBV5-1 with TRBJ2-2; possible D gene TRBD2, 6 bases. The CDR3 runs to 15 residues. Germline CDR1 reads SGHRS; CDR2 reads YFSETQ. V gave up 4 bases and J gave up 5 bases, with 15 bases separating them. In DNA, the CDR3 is TGCGCCAGCAGCGACACCGGGACTCGAACCGGGGAGCTGTTTTTT. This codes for CASSDTGTRTGELFF.

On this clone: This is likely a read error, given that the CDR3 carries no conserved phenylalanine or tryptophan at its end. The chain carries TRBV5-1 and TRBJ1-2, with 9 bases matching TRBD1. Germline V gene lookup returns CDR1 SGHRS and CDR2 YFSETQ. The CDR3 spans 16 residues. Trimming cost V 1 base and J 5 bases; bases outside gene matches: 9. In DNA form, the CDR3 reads TGCGCCAGCAGCTTGTGGGCGCCGGGGACAGGGTATGGCTACACCCTC. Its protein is CASSLWAPGTGYGYTL.

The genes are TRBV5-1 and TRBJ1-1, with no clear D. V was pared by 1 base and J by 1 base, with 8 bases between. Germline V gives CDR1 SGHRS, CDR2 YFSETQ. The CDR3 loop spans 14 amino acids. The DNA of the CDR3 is TGCGCCAGCAGCTTGAGCAGCGCGAACACTGAAGCTTTCTTT. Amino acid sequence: CASSLSSANTEAFF. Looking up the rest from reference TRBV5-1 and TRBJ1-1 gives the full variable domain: KAGVTQTPRYLIKTRGQQVTLSCSPISGHRSVSWYQQTPGQGLQFLFEYFSETQRNKGNFPGRFSGRQFSNSRSEMNVSTLELGDSALYLCASSLSSANTEAFFGQGTRLTVV.

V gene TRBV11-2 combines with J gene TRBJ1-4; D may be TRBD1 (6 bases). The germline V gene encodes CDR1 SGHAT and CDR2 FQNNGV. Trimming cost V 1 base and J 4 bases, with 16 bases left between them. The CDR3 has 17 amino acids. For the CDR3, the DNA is TGTGCCAGCAGCTTAGGAGCCTGGGGAGGGGGTAATGAAAAACTGTTTTTT. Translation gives CASSLGAWGGGNEKLFF. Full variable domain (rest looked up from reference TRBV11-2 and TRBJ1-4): EAGVAQSPRYKIIEKRQSVAFWCNPISGHATLYWYQQILGQGPKLLIQFQNNGVVDDSQLPKDRFSAERLKGVDSTLKIQPAKLEDSAVYLCASSLGAWGGGNEKLFFGSGTQLSVL.

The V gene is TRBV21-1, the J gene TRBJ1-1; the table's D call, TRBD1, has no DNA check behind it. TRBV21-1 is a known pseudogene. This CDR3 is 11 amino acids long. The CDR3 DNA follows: TGTGCCAGCAGAACGACAGGGGAAGCTTTCTTT. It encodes CASRTTGEAFF.

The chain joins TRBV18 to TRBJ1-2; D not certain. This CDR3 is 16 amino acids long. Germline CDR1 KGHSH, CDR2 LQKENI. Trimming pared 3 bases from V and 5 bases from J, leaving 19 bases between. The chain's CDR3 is CASSPGGKKVRYGYTF. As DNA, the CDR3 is TGTGCCAGCTCACCGGGCGGGAAAAAGGTCCGGTATGGCTACACCTTC.

The CDR3 DNA reads TGTGCCAGTACCCTATCAACCCTCCACAGGGTAGGAAATCAGCCCCAGCATTTT. Protein sequence: CASTLSTLHRVGNQPQHF. This chain connects TRBV19 to TRBJ1-5; D might be TRBD1 (6 bases). Germline V gene sequence: CDR1 LNHDA, CDR2 SQIVND (reference sequence). This CDR3 has 18 amino acids. V was clipped by 7 bases and J by 4 bases, with 26 bases between them.

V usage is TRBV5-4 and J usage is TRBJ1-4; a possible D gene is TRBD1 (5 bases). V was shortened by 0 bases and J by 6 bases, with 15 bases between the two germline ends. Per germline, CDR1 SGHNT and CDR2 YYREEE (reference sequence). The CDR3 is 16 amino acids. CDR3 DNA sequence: TGTGCCAGCAGCTTGGGGGGCGGAGGGTCCGATGAAAAACTGTTTTTT. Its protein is CASSLGGGGSDEKLFF. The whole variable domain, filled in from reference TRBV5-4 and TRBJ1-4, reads ETGVTQSPTHLIKTRGQQVTLRCSSQSGHNTVSWYQQALGQGPQFIFQYYREEENGRGNFPPRFSGLQFPNYSSELNVNALELDDSALYLCASSLGGGGSDEKLFFGSGTQLSVL.

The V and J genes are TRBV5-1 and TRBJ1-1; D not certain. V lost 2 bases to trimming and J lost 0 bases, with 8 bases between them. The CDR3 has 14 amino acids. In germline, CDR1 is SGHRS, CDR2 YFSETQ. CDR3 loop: CASSFSVLNTEAFF. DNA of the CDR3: TGCGCCAGCAGCTTCAGCGTCCTGAACACTGAAGCTTTCTTT.

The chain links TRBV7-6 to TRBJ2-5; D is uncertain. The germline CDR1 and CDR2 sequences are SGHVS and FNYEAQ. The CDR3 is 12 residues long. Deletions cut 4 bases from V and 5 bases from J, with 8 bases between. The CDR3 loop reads CASSSVEETQYF. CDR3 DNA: TGTGCCAGCAGCTCAGTGGAGGAGACCCAGTACTTC.

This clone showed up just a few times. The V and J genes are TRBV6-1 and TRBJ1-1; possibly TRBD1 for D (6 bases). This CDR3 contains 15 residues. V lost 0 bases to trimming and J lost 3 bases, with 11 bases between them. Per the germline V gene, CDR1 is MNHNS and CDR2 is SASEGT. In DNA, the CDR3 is TGTGCCAGCAGTGAAGCACAGGGAGACTACACTGAAGCTTTCTTT. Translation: CASSEAQGDYTEAFF.

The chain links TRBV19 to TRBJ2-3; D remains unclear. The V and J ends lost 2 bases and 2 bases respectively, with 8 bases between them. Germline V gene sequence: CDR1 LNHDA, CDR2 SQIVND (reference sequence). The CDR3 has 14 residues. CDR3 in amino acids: CASSIRGHTDTQYF. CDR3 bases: TGTGCCAGTAGTATACGCGGTCACACAGATACGCAGTATTTT.

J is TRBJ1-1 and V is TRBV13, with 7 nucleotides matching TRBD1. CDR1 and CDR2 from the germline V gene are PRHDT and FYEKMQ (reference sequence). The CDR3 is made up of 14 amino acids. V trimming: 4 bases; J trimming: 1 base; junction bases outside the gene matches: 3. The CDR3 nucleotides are TGTGCCAGCAGCTACCGGACAGGGAACACTGAAGCTTTCTTT. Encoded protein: CASSYRTGNTEAFF. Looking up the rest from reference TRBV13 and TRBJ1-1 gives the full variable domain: AAGVIQSPRHLIKEKRETATLKCYPIPRHDTVYWYQQGPGQDPQFLISFYEKMQSDKGSIPDRFSAQQFSDYHSELNMSSLELGDSALYFCASSYRTGNTEAFFGQGTRLTVV.

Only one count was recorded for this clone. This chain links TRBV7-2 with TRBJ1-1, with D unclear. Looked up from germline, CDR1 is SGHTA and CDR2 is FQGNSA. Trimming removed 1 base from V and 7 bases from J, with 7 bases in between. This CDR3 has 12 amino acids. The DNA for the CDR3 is TGTGCCAGCAGCTTAGACGTCGGTGAAGCTTTCTTT. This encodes CASSLDVGEAFF.

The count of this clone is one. In nucleotides, the CDR3 is TGCAGCGTAAATGACAGAAGAGACGGCTACACCTTC. It translates to CSVNDRRDGYTF. The rearrangement uses TRBV29-1 and TRBJ1-2, with D maybe TRBD1 (5 bases). CDR3 length: 12 residues. The V end lost 6 bases, the J end lost 8 bases, and 16 bases lay between the germline ends. Germline V lookup: CDR1 SQVTM, CDR2 ANQGSEA.

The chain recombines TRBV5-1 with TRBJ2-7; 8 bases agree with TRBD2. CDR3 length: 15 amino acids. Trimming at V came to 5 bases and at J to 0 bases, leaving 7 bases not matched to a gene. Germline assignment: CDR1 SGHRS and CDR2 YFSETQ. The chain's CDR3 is CASRTSSGNSYEQYF. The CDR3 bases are TGCGCCAGCAGGACAAGTAGCGGGAACTCCTACGAGCAGTACTTC. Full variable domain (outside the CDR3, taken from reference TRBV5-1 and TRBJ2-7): KAGVTQTPRYLIKTRGQQVTLSCSPISGHRSVSWYQQTPGQGLQFLFEYFSETQRNKGNFPGRFSGRQFSNSRSEMNVSTLELGDSALYLCASRTSSGNSYEQYFGPGTRLTVT.